A single sample gave rise to the 21 T cell receptor beta chains below, sequenced in a study of shared clonotypes between healthy human individuals. This table comes from immunoSEQ multiplex PCR, and its TCRdb copy is limited to in-frame clones, with some not included. Here the sample spans about 680,000 clones, around 73% being singletons. Input material: memory CD4+ T cells sorted from blood. Subset meaning: CD45RA-negative fraction. Every receptor here comes from a young woman in good health.

The V gene is TRBV25-1, the J gene TRBJ1-1; D gene uncertain. The germline V gene encodes CDR1 MGHDK and CDR2 SYGVNS. The CDR3 is made up of 11 amino acids. V lost 7 bases and J 5 bases, leaving 8 bases between the germline ends. CDR3 sequence: CASIFGTEAFF. The CDR3 DNA follows: TGTGCCAGCATCTTCGGGACTGAAGCTTTCTTT.

V and J are TRBV19 and TRBJ1-2; a weak D match, TRBD1 (6 bases). This CDR3 is 18 amino acids long. The germline gives CDR1 LNHDA, CDR2 SQIVND (reference sequence). The germline V and J ends were trimmed by 5 bases and 3 bases, with 25 bases remaining between them. The CDR3 here is CASSVWLGGALPDYGYTF. The CDR3 bases are TGTGCCAGTAGTGTTTGGTTGGGGGGCGCTTTACCCGACTATGGCTACACCTTC.

This clone was counted only a few times. The rearrangement uses TRBV6-1 and TRBJ1-2; 7 bases align to TRBD1. Germline V lookup: CDR1 MNHNS, CDR2 SASEGT. The junction had 1 base not matched to a gene; V was cut back by 0 bases and J by 6 bases. The CDR3 runs 13 residues. The CDR3 loop reads CASSEATGNGYTF. CDR3 coding DNA: TGTGCCAGCAGTGAAGCGACAGGGAATGGCTACACCTTC.

The DNA for the CDR3 is TGTGCCAGCAGCCGGGTAGGGGTAAGGGCTGGGGCCAACGTCCTGACTTTC. Translated: CASSRVGVRAGANVLTF. The chain employs TRBV14 and TRBJ2-6; maybe TRBD1 (5 bases). The length of the CDR3 is 17 residues. CDR1 and CDR2 from the germline V gene are SGHDN and FVKESK. Trimming took 4 bases from V and 2 from J, leaving 15 bases between them.

This clone was seen a few times. The V and J genes are TRBV7-7 and TRBJ2-5, with D perhaps matching TRBD2 (6 bases). CDR3 length: 14 amino acids. The germline gives CDR1 SSHAT, CDR2 FNYEAQ (reference sequence). Trimming cost V 5 bases and J 5 bases, with 15 bases left between them. The DNA of the CDR3 is TGTGCCAGCAGCCCCGGACGGAGCGGGGAGACCCAGTACTTC. Protein sequence: CASSPGRSGETQYF.

The V and J genes are TRBV7-8 and TRBJ2-3; D not certain. There are 14 residues in the CDR3. Germline loops: CDR1 SGHVS, CDR2 FQNEAQ. Trimming stripped 1 base from V and 4 bases from J, with 9 bases between. The chain's CDR3 is CASSLVQASDTQYF. CDR3 DNA sequence: TGTGCCAGCAGCTTAGTGCAGGCATCAGATACGCAGTATTTT. The variable domain in full, with the rest retrieved from reference TRBV7-8 and TRBJ2-3, is GAGVSQSPRYKVAKRGQDVALRCDPISGHVSLFWYQQALGQGPEFLTYFQNEAQLDKSGLPSDRFFAERPEGSVSTLKIQRTQQEDSAVYLCASSLVQASDTQYFGPGTRLTVL.

This clone appeared a few times. The chain joins TRBV5-5 to TRBJ2-3, with D uncertain. CDR1 and CDR2 (germline): SGHKS, YYEKEE (reference sequence). CDR3 length: 13 residues. Trimming stripped 4 bases from V and 2 bases from J, with 8 bases between. This chain's CDR3 is CASSLGPTDTQYF. CDR3 DNA sequence: TGTGCCAGCAGCCTTGGCCCCACAGATACGCAGTATTTT.

The chain links TRBV4-1 to TRBJ2-5; 7 nucleotides line up with TRBD2. The junction had 6 bases not matched to a gene; V was cut back by 2 bases and J by 0 bases. The CDR3 extends over 16 amino acids. CDR1 and CDR2 (germline): MGHRA, YSYEKL. The DNA for the CDR3 is TGCGCCAGCAGCCAAACTCTCGGGAGGAACCAAGAGACCCAGTACTTC. As protein: CASSQTLGRNQETQYF.

This clone was seen just once. The chain is built from TRBV19 and TRBJ1-5; 7 bases fit TRBD1. CDR1 LNHDA and CDR2 SQIVND come from the germline V gene (reference sequence). V lost 4 bases and J lost 2; bases outside the gene matches: 8. The CDR3 is 16 amino acids. The CDR3 protein is CASSRQGLGGNQPQHF. In nucleotides, the CDR3 is TGTGCCAGTAGTAGACAGGGTTTGGGGGGCAATCAGCCCCAGCATTTT.

This rearrangement joins TRBV14 to TRBJ2-7; D is undetermined. The CDR3 is made up of 12 amino acids. The V end lost 4 bases, the J end lost 7 bases, and 11 bases lay between the germline ends. Germline values: CDR1 SGHDN, CDR2 FVKESK. The CDR3 region has the DNA TGTGCCAGCAGCCCCACTCCCTGGGAGCAGTACTTC. It codes for CASSPTPWEQYF.

This clone was picked up a small number of times. V gene TRBV30 combines with J gene TRBJ1-6; no firm D call. The germline V gene has CDR1 GTSNPN and CDR2 SVGIG (reference sequence). The CDR3 consists of 11 residues. V lost 1 base and J 6 bases, leaving 1 base between the germline ends. As DNA, the CDR3 is TGTGCCTGGAGTGGTAATTCACCCCTCCACTTT. It is translated as CAWSGNSPLHF.

This rearrangement joins TRBV11-2 to TRBJ1-5; D gene unclear. Trimming took off 0 bases at V and 7 bases at J, with 13 bases between the two ends. Germline CDR1 SGHAT, CDR2 FQNNGV. This CDR3 contains 15 residues. The CDR3 loop reads CASSLDRREGQPQHF. CDR3 bases: TGTGCCAGCAGCTTAGATCGGCGGGAAGGACAGCCCCAGCATTTT.

The chain uses TRBV5-1 and TRBJ2-1; 9 bases are shared with TRBD2. Germline V gene sequence: CDR1 SGHRS, CDR2 YFSETQ. The V and J ends lost 4 bases and 5 bases, in that order; junction bases with no gene match: 10. CDR3 size: 16 residues. CDR3 coding DNA: TGCGCCAGCAGCCTGCTTTTTGCGGGAGGGGACAATGAGCAGTTCTTC. Translating it yields CASSLLFAGGDNEQFF.

The chain uses TRBV6-5 and TRBJ2-1; possibly TRBD2 for D (6 bases). The CDR3 spans 14 residues. Germline V gene lookup returns CDR1 MNHEY and CDR2 SVGAGI. Deletions cut 2 bases from V and 3 bases from J, with 8 bases between. CDR3 in DNA: TGTGCCAGCAGTTACGGGCGGGGCTACAATGAGCAGTTCTTC. Amino acids: CASSYGRGYNEQFF.

This clone was seen only once. V usage is TRBV7-9 and J usage is TRBJ2-3, with D perhaps matching TRBD2 (6 bases). V lost 1 base and J lost 2, with 7 bases in between. There are 14 residues in the CDR3. The germline V gene has CDR1 SEHNR and CDR2 FQNEAQ (reference sequence). CDR3 sequence reads: CASSLGDFTDTQYF. CDR3 nucleotides: TGTGCCAGCAGCTTAGGGGACTTCACAGATACGCAGTATTTT.

This chain uses TRBV28 with TRBJ1-4, with D maybe TRBD1 (6 bases). V gave up 7 bases and J gave up 2 bases, with 14 bases separating them. There are 15 residues in the CDR3. Germline V CDR1 and CDR2: MDHEN, SYDVKM. The CDR3 coding sequence is TGTGCCAGCATCCTCTCGGGGGCTACTAATGAAAAACTGTTTTTT. This sequence encodes CASILSGATNEKLFF.

The V gene is TRBV29-1, the J gene TRBJ1-1; 9 bases map to TRBD1. This CDR3 spans 14 amino acids. Germline trimming cut 1 base from V and 6 bases from J; bases unmatched to any gene: 6. Germline-derived CDR1 and CDR2 are SQVTM and ANQGSEA. The CDR3 region is CSVEGRTGAAEAFF. CDR3 DNA: TGCAGCGTTGAAGGGCGGACAGGGGCGGCTGAAGCTTTCTTT.

This chain uses TRBV6-1 with TRBJ2-2; 7 positions match TRBD2. CDR1 and CDR2 (germline): MNHNS, SASEGT. The CDR3 has 14 residues. The V segment lost 4 bases and the J segment 5 bases; nucleotides outside the gene matches: 4. The DNA of the CDR3 is TGTGCCAGCAGTGGCGGGAGCGAGACCGGGGAGCTGTTTTTT. Protein: CASSGGSETGELFF.

This chain joins TRBV9 and TRBJ2-3, with TRBD2 as a possible D gene (6 bases). The V end was cut by 1 base, the J end by 6 bases, with 15 bases between. CDR1 and CDR2 (germline): SGDLS, YYNGEE. The CDR3 loop spans 15 amino acids. The CDR3 DNA reads as TGTGCCAGCAGCGTATTTACGGGAGACTGGGATACGCAGTATTTT. Translated: CASSVFTGDWDTQYF.

This chain joins TRBV2 and TRBJ2-3; possible D gene TRBD2, 6 bases. The CDR3 totals 17 residues. Trimming stripped 5 bases from V and 2 bases from J, with 20 bases between. Germline CDR1 SNHLY, CDR2 FYNNEI. The DNA of the CDR3 is TGTGCCAGCAGTTTGGGACTCGCGAACGGAAACACAGATACGCAGTATTTT. Translating it yields CASSLGLANGNTDTQYF.

This chain uses TRBV4-2 with TRBJ1-2; no clear D. This CDR3 has 15 amino acids. Between the trimmed V and J ends, which lost 0 bases and 4 bases, there was a span of 12 bases. Germline values: CDR1 LGHNA, CDR2 YNFKEQ. CDR3 nucleotide sequence: TGTGCCAGCAGCCAAGATTGGCGGGGTATCTATGGCTACACCTTC. Translating it yields CASSQDWRGIYGYTF.